The 7 T cell receptor beta chains listed next were all sequenced from one sample in a study of neoadjuvant anti-PD-1 for oral cavity cancer. Produced via immunoSEQ multiplex PCR; TCRdb's table is partial and in-frame only. The table has about 14,000 clones, 55% to 75% seen once; the top ten hold about 3.2%. Sample time point: after neoadjuvant nivolumab, at surgical resection. The source material was PBMCs, sampled after nivolumab (anti-PD-1) treatment. The receptors were sampled from a person between 35 and 79 years old with oral cavity squamous cell carcinoma.

The gene calls are TRBV7-2 and TRBJ2-2; TRBD1 matches at 8 bases. The CDR3 has 19 amino acids. With 5 bases clipped from V and 3 bases from J, the junction kept 17 bases outside the gene matches. Germline CDR1 and CDR2: SGHTA and FQGNSA. CDR3 sequence: CASSVGFDGTGLYTGELFF. DNA for the CDR3: TGTGCCAGCAGCGTAGGTTTTGACGGGACAGGCCTATACACCGGGGAGCTGTTTTTT.

The genes are TRBV6-1 and TRBJ2-5; 7 positions match TRBD1. This CDR3 spans 14 amino acids. Germline loops: CDR1 MNHNS, CDR2 SASEGT. Trimming cost V 4 bases and J 5 bases; bases outside gene matches: 7. The CDR3 reads CASSAKGAWETQYF. In DNA form, the CDR3 reads TGTGCCAGCAGTGCGAAGGGGGCATGGGAGACCCAGTACTTC.

This chain joins TRBV7-9 and TRBJ2-4; TRBD2 agrees at 7 bases. V lost 4 bases and J lost 7; bases outside the gene matches: 7. This CDR3 contains 14 residues. Per germline, CDR1 SEHNR and CDR2 FQNEAQ (reference sequence). The CDR3 spells CASSSSARENIQYF. The DNA of the CDR3 is TGTGCCAGCAGCTCCTCAGCGCGGGAGAACATTCAGTACTTC. The full variable domain, rest sourced from reference TRBV7-9 and TRBJ2-4, is DTGVSQNPRHKITKRGQNVTFRCDPISEHNRLYWYRQTLGQGPEFLTYFQNEAQLEKSRLLSDRFSAERPKGSFSTLEIQRTEQGDSAMYLCASSSSARENIQYFGAGTRLSVL.

The gene calls are TRBV30 and TRBJ1-2; TRBD1 matches at 8 bases. This CDR3 region has 13 residues. CDR1 is GTSNPN, CDR2 SVGIG, per germline (reference sequence). J lost 7 bases, V lost 1 base, and 5 bases had no gene match. The CDR3 protein is CAWSADRVVGYTF. CDR3 coding DNA: TGTGCCTGGAGTGCGGACAGGGTGGTTGGCTACACCTTC. The whole variable domain, remainder taken from reference TRBV30 and TRBJ1-2, is SQTIHQWPATLVQPVGSPLSLECTVEGTSNPNLYWYRQAAGRGLQLLFYSVGIGQISSEVPQNLSASRPQDRQFILSSKKLLLSDSGFYLCAWSADRVVGYTFGSGTRLTVV.

A few counts support this clone. The J gene is TRBJ2-5, the V gene TRBV19, with 12 positions matching TRBD1. Germline-derived CDR1 and CDR2 are LNHDA and SQIVND (reference sequence). V lost 5 bases to trimming and J lost 4 bases; unmatched junction nucleotides: 14. This CDR3 is 18 amino acids long. In DNA form, the CDR3 reads TGTGCCAGTAGTCCCTGGGGTGAAGGGACAGGGGGCCGAGAGACCCAGTACTTC. This gives the protein CASSPWGEGTGGRETQYF.

This clone showed up just a few times. The V and J genes are TRBV19 and TRBJ1-5; TRBD1 might be the D (5 bases). V lost 1 base, J lost 7 bases, and 11 bases lay in between. This CDR3 has 14 amino acids. Germline CDR1 is LNHDA and CDR2 is SQIVND (reference sequence). CDR3 nucleotides: TGTGCCAGTAGTATAGGGCACGGGGCGCAGCCCCAGCATTTT. This gives the protein CASSIGHGAQPQHF.

The CDR3 region is CASSIGQGGDTQYF. In DNA form, the CDR3 reads TGTGCCAGCAGCATAGGACAGGGTGGAGATACGCAGTATTTT. The chain recombines TRBV7-6 with TRBJ2-3; TRBD1 matches 8 bases. This CDR3 has 14 amino acids. Trimming at V came to 5 bases and at J to 5 bases, leaving 6 bases not matched to a gene. Germline V CDR1 and CDR2: SGHVS, FNYEAQ.